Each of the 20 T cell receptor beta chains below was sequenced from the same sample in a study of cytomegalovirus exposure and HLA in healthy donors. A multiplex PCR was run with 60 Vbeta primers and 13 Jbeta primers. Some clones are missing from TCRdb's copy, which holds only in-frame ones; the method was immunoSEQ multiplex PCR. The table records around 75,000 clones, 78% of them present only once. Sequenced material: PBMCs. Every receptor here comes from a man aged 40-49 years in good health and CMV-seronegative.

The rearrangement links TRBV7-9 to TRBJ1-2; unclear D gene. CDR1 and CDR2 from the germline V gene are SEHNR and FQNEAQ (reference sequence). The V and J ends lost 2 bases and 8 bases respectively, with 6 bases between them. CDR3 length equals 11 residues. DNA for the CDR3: TGTGCCAGCAGCTTACCCAGGGGCTACACCTTC. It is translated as CASSLPRGYTF.

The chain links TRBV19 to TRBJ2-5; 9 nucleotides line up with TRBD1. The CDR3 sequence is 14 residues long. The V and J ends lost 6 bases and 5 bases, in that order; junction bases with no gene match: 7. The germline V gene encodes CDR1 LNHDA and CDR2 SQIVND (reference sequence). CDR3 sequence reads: CASSRDRAWETQYF. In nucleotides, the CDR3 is TGTGCCAGTAGCAGGGACAGGGCTTGGGAGACCCAGTACTTC.

The CDR3, as DNA: TGCGCCAGCAGCTTAGGGGGACAGTTTAGCAATCAGCCCCAGCATTTT. Its protein product is CASSLGGQFSNQPQHF. The chain recombines TRBV5-1 with TRBJ1-5; the match to TRBD1 covers 7 bases. CDR1 is SGHRS and CDR2 is YFSETQ in the germline V gene. CDR3 length: 16 amino acids. V lost 2 bases and J lost 0; bases outside the gene matches: 5.

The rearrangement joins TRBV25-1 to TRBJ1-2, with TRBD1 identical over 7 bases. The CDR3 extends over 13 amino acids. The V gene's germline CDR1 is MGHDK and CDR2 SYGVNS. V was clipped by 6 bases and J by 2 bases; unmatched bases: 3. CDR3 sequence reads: CASSPGQNYGYTF. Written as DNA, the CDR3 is TGTGCCAGCAGCCCGGGACAGAACTATGGCTACACCTTC.

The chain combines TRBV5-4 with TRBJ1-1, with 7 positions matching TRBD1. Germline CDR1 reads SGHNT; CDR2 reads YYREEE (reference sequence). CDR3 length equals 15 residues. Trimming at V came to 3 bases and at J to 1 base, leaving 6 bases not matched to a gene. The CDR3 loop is CASSSPGGTNTEAFF. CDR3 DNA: TGTGCCAGCAGCTCACCAGGGGGGACGAACACTGAAGCTTTCTTT.

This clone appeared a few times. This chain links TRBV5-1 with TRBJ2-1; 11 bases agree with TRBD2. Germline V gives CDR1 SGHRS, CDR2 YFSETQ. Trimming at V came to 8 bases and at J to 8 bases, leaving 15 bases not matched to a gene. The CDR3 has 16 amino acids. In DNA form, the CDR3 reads TGCGCCAGTCGTCAGCTCAGTAGCGGGGGGGCCGATGAGCAGTTCTTC. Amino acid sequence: CASRQLSSGGADEQFF.

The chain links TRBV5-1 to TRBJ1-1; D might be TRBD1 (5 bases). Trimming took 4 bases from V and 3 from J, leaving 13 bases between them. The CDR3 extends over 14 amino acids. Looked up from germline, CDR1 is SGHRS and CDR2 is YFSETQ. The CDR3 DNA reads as TGCGCCAGCAGCCCCCTCCGGACATACACTGAAGCTTTCTTT. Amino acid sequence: CASSPLRTYTEAFF.

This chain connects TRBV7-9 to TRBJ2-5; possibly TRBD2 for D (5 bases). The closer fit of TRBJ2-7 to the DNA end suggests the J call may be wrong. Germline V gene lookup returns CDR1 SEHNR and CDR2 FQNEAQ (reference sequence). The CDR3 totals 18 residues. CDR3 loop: CASSFFGGSRDDPYEQYF. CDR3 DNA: TGTGCCAGCAGCTTTTTTGGCGGTTCGAGGGATGATCCCTACGAGCAGTACTTC.

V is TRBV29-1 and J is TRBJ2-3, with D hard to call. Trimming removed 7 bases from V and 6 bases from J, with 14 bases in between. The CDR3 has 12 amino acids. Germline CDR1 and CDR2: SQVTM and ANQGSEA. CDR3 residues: CSEINYSDTQYF. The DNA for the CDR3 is TGCAGCGAAATCAACTATTCCGATACGCAGTATTTT.

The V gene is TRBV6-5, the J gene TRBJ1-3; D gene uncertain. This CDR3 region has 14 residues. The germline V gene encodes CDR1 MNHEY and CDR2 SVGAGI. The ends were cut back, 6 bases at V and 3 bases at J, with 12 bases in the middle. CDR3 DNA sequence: TGTGCCAGCAGAAAGAGTGTGGTTGGAAACACCATATATTTT. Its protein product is CASRKSVVGNTIYF.

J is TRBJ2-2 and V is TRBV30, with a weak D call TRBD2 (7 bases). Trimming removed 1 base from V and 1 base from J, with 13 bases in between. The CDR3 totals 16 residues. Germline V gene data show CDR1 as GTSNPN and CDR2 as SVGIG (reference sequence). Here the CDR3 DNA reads TGTGCCTGGAGTGGGGAGGGGGGGTGGAACACCGGGGAGCTGTTTTTT. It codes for CAWSGEGGWNTGELFF. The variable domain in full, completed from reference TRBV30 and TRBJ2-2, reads SQTIHQWPATLVQPVGSPLSLECTVEGTSNPNLYWYRQAAGRGLQLLFYSVGIGQISSEVPQNLSASRPQDRQFILSSKKLLLSDSGFYLCAWSGEGGWNTGELFFGEGSRLTVL.

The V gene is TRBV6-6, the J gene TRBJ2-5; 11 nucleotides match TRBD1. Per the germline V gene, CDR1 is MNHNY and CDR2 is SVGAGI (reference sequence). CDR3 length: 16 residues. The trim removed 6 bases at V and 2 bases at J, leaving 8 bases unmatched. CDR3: CASRHGTGGIQETQYF. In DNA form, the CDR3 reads TGTGCCAGCAGACATGGGACAGGGGGTATACAAGAGACCCAGTACTTC.

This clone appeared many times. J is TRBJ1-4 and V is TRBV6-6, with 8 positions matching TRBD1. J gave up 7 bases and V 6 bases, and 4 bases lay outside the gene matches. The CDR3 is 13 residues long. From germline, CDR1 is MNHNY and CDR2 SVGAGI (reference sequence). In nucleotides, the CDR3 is TGTGCCAGCAGGTGGACAGGGTTTGAAAAACTGTTTTTT. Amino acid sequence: CASRWTGFEKLFF.

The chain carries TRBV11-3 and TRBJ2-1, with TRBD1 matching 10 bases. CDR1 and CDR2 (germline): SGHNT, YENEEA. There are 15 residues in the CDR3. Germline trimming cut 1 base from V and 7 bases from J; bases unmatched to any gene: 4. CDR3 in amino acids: CASSLGDRGGNEQFF. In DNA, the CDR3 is TGTGCCAGCAGCTTAGGGGACAGGGGAGGAAATGAGCAGTTCTTC. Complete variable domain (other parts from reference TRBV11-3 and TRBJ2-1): EAGVVQSPRYKIIEKKQPVAFWCNPISGHNTLYWYLQNLGQGPELLIRYENEEAVDDSQLPKDRFSAERLKGVDSTLKIQPAELGDSAVYLCASSLGDRGGNEQFFGPGTRLTVL.

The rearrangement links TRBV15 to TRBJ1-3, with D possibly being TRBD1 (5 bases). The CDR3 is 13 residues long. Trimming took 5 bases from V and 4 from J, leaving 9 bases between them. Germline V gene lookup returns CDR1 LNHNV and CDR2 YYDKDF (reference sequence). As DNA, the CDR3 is TGTGCCACCAGCCAGGGATCCGGAAACACCATATATTTT. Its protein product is CATSQGSGNTIYF.

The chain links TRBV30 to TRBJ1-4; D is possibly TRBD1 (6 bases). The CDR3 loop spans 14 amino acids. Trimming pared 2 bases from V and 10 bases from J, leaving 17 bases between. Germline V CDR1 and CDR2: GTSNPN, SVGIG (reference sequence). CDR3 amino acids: CAWSFQGSWGKLFF. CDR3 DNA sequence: TGTGCCTGGAGTTTCCAGGGGTCATGGGGAAAACTGTTTTTT.

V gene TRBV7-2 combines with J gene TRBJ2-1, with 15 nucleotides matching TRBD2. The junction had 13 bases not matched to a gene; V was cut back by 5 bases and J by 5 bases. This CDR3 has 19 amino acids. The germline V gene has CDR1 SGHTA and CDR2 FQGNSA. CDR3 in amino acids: CASSLPRGTSGGINNEQFF. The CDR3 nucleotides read TGTGCCAGCAGCCTACCGCGCGGGACTAGCGGGGGGATTAACAATGAGCAGTTCTTC.

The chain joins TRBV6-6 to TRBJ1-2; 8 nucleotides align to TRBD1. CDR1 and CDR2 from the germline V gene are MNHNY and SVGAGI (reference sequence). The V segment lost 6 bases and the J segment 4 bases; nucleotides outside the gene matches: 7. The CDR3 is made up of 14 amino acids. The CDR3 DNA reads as TGTGCCAGCAGAGGACAGGGCCTCCTCTATGGCTACACCTTC. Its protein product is CASRGQGLLYGYTF.

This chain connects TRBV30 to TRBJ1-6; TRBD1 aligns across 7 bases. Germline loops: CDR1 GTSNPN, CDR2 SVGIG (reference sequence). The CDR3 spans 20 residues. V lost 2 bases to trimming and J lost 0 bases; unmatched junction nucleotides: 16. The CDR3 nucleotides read TGTGCCTGGAGTCCAAGCCGCATGACAGGGTCTAGCTCCTATAATTCACCCCTCCACTTT. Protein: CAWSPSRMTGSSSYNSPLHF.

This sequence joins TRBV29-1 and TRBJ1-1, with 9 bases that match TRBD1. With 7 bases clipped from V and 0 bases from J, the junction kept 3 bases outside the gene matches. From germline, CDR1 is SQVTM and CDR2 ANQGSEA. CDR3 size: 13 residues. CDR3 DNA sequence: TGCAGCGGGGACAGGGCGATGAACACTGAAGCTTTCTTT. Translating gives CSGDRAMNTEAFF.